The 15 T cell receptor beta chains below all came from one sample that was sequenced in a study of Graves' ophthalmopathy and Graves' hyperthyroidism. Investigators amplified TCR beta CDR3 regions from RNA transcripts. Second-round multiplex PCR came after a first-round RT-PCR that employed HTBI primers. MiXCR, run by TCRdb on the multiplex PCR reads, gives a single entry per CDR3 protein. The sample includes 350,000 to 450,000 distinct CDR3 sequences, around 21% seen only once; the top ten take roughly 3%. Specimen: peripheral blood. All receptors derive from a woman younger than 30 with stable Graves' hyperthyroidism.

The chain is built from TRBV4-1 and TRBJ2-5; D remains ambiguous. CDR1 and CDR2 from the germline V gene are MGHRA and YSYEKL. V lost 4 bases and J 2 bases, leaving 11 bases between the germline ends. This CDR3 region has 14 residues. The CDR3 reads CASSLRAEQETQYF. The CDR3 bases are TGCGCCAGCAGCCTCAGAGCTGAACAAGAGACCCAGTACTTC.

This clonotype was observed many times. The chain employs TRBV13 and TRBJ2-5, with D maybe TRBD1 (5 bases). V shed 2 bases and J shed 1 base, with 14 bases lying between them. Germline lookup yields CDR1 PRHDT and CDR2 FYEKMQ (reference sequence). The length of the CDR3 is 16 residues. CDR3 in DNA: TGTGCCAGCAGCTTAAATAGTGTGGGGCGCCAAGAGACCCAGTACTTC. The encoded protein is CASSLNSVGRQETQYF. Looking up the rest from reference TRBV13 and TRBJ2-5 gives the full variable domain: AAGVIQSPRHLIKEKRETATLKCYPIPRHDTVYWYQQGPGQDPQFLISFYEKMQSDKGSIPDRFSAQQFSDYHSELNMSSLELGDSALYFCASSLNSVGRQETQYFGPGTRLLVL.

This clonotype was observed many times. V is TRBV6-2 or TRBV6-3 and J is TRBJ2-4; 8 bases are a match to TRBD2. With 3 bases clipped from V and 5 bases from J, the junction kept 9 bases outside the gene matches. Looked up from germline, CDR1 is MNHEY and CDR2 is SVGEGT. This CDR3 comprises 16 residues. The CDR3 nucleotides are TGTGCCAGCAGTTATCCGCTGCCGGGACTAGAAAACATTCAGTACTTC. Protein sequence: CASSYPLPGLENIQYF.

The chain uses TRBV28 and TRBJ2-7; D gene uncertain. V lost 6 bases, J lost 4 bases, and 7 bases lay in between. The CDR3 totals 11 residues. Germline values: CDR1 MDHEN, CDR2 SYDVKM. CDR3: CASRFQYEQYF. The CDR3 DNA follows: TGTGCCAGCAGATTCCAGTACGAGCAGTACTTC.

This clonotype appeared many times. The chain couples TRBV12-5 to TRBJ1-1; 7 nucleotides match TRBD1. V lost 3 bases to trimming and J lost 5 bases; unmatched junction nucleotides: 3. Germline values: CDR1 LGHNT, CDR2 FRNRAP. This CDR3 is 13 amino acids long. CDR3 sequence: CASGFGRGTEAFF. CDR3 sequence (DNA): TGTGCTAGTGGTTTCGGCAGGGGGACTGAAGCTTTCTTT. The whole variable domain, remainder taken from reference TRBV12-5 and TRBJ1-1, is DARVTQTPRHKVTEMGQEVTMRCQPILGHNTVFWYRQTMMQGLELLAYFRNRAPLDDSGMPKDRFSAEMPDATLATLKIQPSEPRDSAVYFCASGFGRGTEAFFGQGTRLTVV.

This clonotype was picked up many times. The CDR3 nucleotides are TGTGCCAGCAGTCCCGGGACAGGGGCTGGCGAGACCCAGTACTTC. Translating it yields CASSPGTGAGETQYF. V gene TRBV6-2 or TRBV6-3 combines with J gene TRBJ2-5; 10 bases match TRBD1. The ends lost 5 bases at V and 5 bases at J; junction bases unmatched: 8. The CDR3 length is 15 residues. The germline CDR1 and CDR2 sequences are MNHEY and SVGEGT.

This clonotype was recorded only once. This chain uses TRBV2 with TRBJ2-2, with 15 bases lining up with TRBD2. This CDR3 is built from 21 residues. Per the germline V gene, CDR1 is SNHLY and CDR2 is FYNNEI. J gave up 0 bases and V 6 bases, and 14 bases lay outside the gene matches. For the CDR3, the DNA is TGTGCCAGCAGGAGCGCGCGGAGGGGACTAGCGGGGGGAACGAACACCGGGGAGCTGTTTTTT. This sequence encodes CASRSARRGLAGGTNTGELFF.

This clonotype was detected many times. This chain links TRBV6-2 or TRBV6-3 with TRBJ2-6, with unresolved D. V dropped 2 bases and J dropped 0 bases, with 8 bases sitting between them. Germline V gene sequence: CDR1 MNHEY, CDR2 SVGEGT. CDR3 length equals 16 residues. For the CDR3, the DNA is TGTGCCAGCAGTTACGGTCCCGGCTCTGGGGCCAACGTCCTGACTTTC. Translated: CASSYGPGSGANVLTF.

In its sample, this clonotype was seen many times. The chain is built from TRBV28 and TRBJ2-7, with 7 bases matching TRBD1. The CDR3 is made up of 15 amino acids. V shed 2 bases, J shed 4 bases, and the junction held 8 bases outside the gene matches. Germline CDR1 is MDHEN and CDR2 is SYDVKM. CDR3 coding DNA: TGTGCCAGCAGTTTAGAGCCGACAGGGTCTTACGAGCAGTACTTC. This codes for CASSLEPTGSYEQYF. Using reference TRBV28 and TRBJ2-7 for the parts outside the CDR3, the full variable domain is DVKVTQSSRYLVKRTGEKVFLECVQDMDHENMFWYRQDPGLGLRLIYFSYDVKMKEKGDIPEGYSVSREKKERFSLILESASTNQTSMYLCASSLEPTGSYEQYFGPGTRLTVT.

This clonotype was found many times. The chain links TRBV27 to TRBJ2-5, with 7 bases matching TRBD1. V gave up 10 bases and J gave up 2 bases; unmatched junction bases: 7. The CDR3 loop spans 13 amino acids. The germline V gene has CDR1 MNHEY and CDR2 SMNVEV (reference sequence). CDR3 sequence reads: CATTPTGQETQYF. The CDR3 DNA follows: TGTGCCACCACCCCGACAGGGCAAGAGACCCAGTACTTC.

This clonotype was counted between two and nine times. This may come from a read error, since a much larger clone is one base off. The CDR3 DNA sequence: TGTGCCATCAAGACTAGCGAGCAAGAGACCAAGTACTTC. Amino acid sequence: CAIKTSEQETKYF. The rearrangement uses TRBV10-3 and TRBJ2-5; 8 bases agree with TRBD2. CDR1 ENHRY and CDR2 SYGVKD come from the germline V gene. The CDR3 length is 13 residues.

In its sample, this clonotype was seen many times. The chain couples TRBV20-1 to TRBJ2-4; D gene uncertain. Between the trimmed V and J ends, which lost 7 bases and 1 base, there was a span of 11 bases. This CDR3 comprises 13 residues. The germline V gene encodes CDR1 DFQATT and CDR2 SNEGSKA (reference sequence). This chain's CDR3 is CSDMVAAKNIQYF. The CDR3 DNA is TGCAGTGATATGGTAGCTGCCAAAAACATTCAGTACTTC.

At least ten counts were recorded for this clonotype. The rearrangement links TRBV24-1 to TRBJ1-5; D not resolved. Germline CDR1 reads KGHDR; CDR2 reads SFDVKD. This CDR3 spans 22 amino acids. The germline V and J ends were trimmed by 0 bases and 0 bases, with 26 bases remaining between them. The CDR3 DNA follows: TGTGCCACCAGTGATTTGCCGGTTGTTTCCGACCCCGGAGGGCATAGCAATCAGCCCCAGCATTTT. Translated, it gives CATSDLPVVSDPGGHSNQPQHF.

For this clonotype: A much more abundant neighbour one base away suggests this may be a read error. This chain joins TRBV28 and TRBJ2-7, with D perhaps given as TRBD1 or TRBD2 (5 bases each). The CDR3 consists of 13 residues. Germline lookup yields CDR1 MDHEN and CDR2 SYDVKM. This chain's CDR3 is CASSWDGSYEQCF. DNA for the CDR3: TGTGCCAGCAGTTGGGACGGCTCCTACGAGCAGTGCTTC.

This clonotype was picked up many times. The chain recombines TRBV5-1 with TRBJ2-4; possibly TRBD1 or TRBD2 for D (5 bases each). In germline, CDR1 is SGHRS, CDR2 YFSETQ. The CDR3 has 16 residues. V lost 3 bases and J 1 base, leaving 14 bases between the germline ends. The CDR3 DNA follows: TGCGCCAGCAGCTCTAAAACCAGGGAGGCCAAAAACATTCAGTACTTC. Translating gives CASSSKTREAKNIQYF.